The source of this T cell receptor beta chain is a study of T-cell reconstitution after alpha-beta-depleted transplantation in children. Findings and limits, study-wide: Among T cells one year after transplant, newly produced cells accounted for most counts and diversity. In some patients, recipient T cells and intrathymic progenitors surviving conditioning explained high day-60 diversity. Several hundred rapidly expanded clones from non-depleted graft cells reportedly supplied alpha-beta T cells about two months post-transplant.

Unique molecular identifiers were built into the TCRbeta library. MiXCR, run by TCRdb on the PCR reads, gives a single entry per CDR3 protein. The table includes under 850,000 distinct CDR3 sequences, roughly 13% detected once. This clonotype has just a few counts. What it binds is not known. Sequenced material: PBMCs, taken before TCRalphabeta/CD19-depleted stem cell transplant. The TCR comes from a girl aged 2-9 years with congenital amegakaryocytic thrombocytopenia, due to receive a stem cell transplant.

The CDR3 nucleotides read TGTGCCAGCTCCCCATTCAGGGCGAATTCACCCCTCCACTTT. This codes for CASSPFRANSPLHF. This chain links TRBV6-1 with TRBJ1-6; TRBD1 is a possible D gene (5 bases). The germline gives CDR1 MNHNS, CDR2 SASEGT. The CDR3 is made up of 14 amino acids. With 8 bases removed from V and 7 bases from J, the gap between germline ends came to 15 bases.